These 18 T cell receptor beta chains were sequenced from one sample in a study of T cell changes during pregnancy in multiple sclerosis. Clones were read by immunoSEQ multiplex PCR, and TCRdb kept only the in-frame ones, dropping some. The sample has 50,000 to 60,000 clones, 90% seen once; the top ten hold approximately 2.1%. The material was peripheral blood, obtained in the first trimester of pregnancy. The receptors originated from a female donor in good health, enrolled as a control in a pregnancy study.

The chain uses TRBV6-1 and TRBJ2-1; 11 bases are a match to TRBD1. Losses at the gene ends were 7 bases for V and 7 bases for J; bases not matched to a gene: 6. CDR1 and CDR2 (germline): MNHNS, SASEGT. The CDR3 length is 14 residues. CDR3 sequence (DNA): TGTGCCAGCATGAAATGGGACAGGGGGAATGAGCAGTTCTTC. Translated, it gives CASMKWDRGNEQFF.

This chain joins TRBV5-4 and TRBJ2-7; D not certain. The CDR3 is made up of 12 amino acids. Germline CDR1 SGHNT, CDR2 YYREEE (reference sequence). Trimming shortened V by 1 base and J by 3 bases, and 5 bases separated the two germline ends. CDR3 sequence reads: CASSLPGYEQYF. CDR3 bases: TGTGCCAGCAGCTTGCCCGGCTACGAGCAGTACTTC.

This clone turned up a few times. The rearrangement joins TRBV18 to TRBJ2-7; D not resolved. V shed 1 base and J shed 0 bases, with 13 bases lying between them. Germline V gene lookup returns CDR1 KGHSH and CDR2 LQKENI. The CDR3 is 16 amino acids. CDR3 in DNA: TGTGCCAGCTCACCACTTCCGGTAGAGAGCTCCTACGAGCAGTACTTC. It yields the protein CASSPLPVESSYEQYF.

The rearrangement uses TRBV7-2 and TRBJ2-7, with D perhaps TRBD2 (6 bases). There are 14 residues in the CDR3. Germline assignment: CDR1 SGHTA and CDR2 FQGNSA. V was trimmed by 5 bases and J by 5 bases, leaving 16 bases between them. Here the CDR3 reads CASSGPGLANEQYF. In DNA form, the CDR3 reads TGTGCCAGCAGCGGCCCGGGACTGGCTAACGAGCAGTACTTC.

The chain employs TRBV5-1 and TRBJ2-5; 7 nucleotides match TRBD2. Trimming removed 7 bases from V and 4 bases from J; junction bases left unmatched: 16. CDR1 and CDR2 (germline): SGHRS, YFSETQ. This CDR3 region has 16 residues. DNA for the CDR3: TGCGCCAGCGACTTTGGGGGAGGGCCGGTTCGAGAGACCCAGTACTTC. This gives the protein CASDFGGGPVRETQYF.

The J gene is TRBJ1-5, the V gene TRBV7-6; TRBD1 matches at 8 bases. The CDR3 contains 18 residues. Germline values: CDR1 SGHVS, CDR2 FNYEAQ. The V and J ends lost 5 bases and 2 bases, in that order; junction bases with no gene match: 14. The CDR3 loop reads CASSAGTGSFRGNQPQHF. The CDR3 nucleotides are TGTGCCAGCAGCGCCGGGACAGGATCCTTCAGGGGCAATCAGCCCCAGCATTTT.

This chain links TRBV5-4 with TRBJ2-5; TRBD1 is a possible D gene (5 bases). The V end lost 4 bases, the J end lost 2 bases, and 12 bases lay between the germline ends. CDR1 and CDR2 from the germline V gene are SGHNT and YYREEE (reference sequence). CDR3 length equals 14 residues. The CDR3 DNA sequence: TGTGCCAGCAGCCCTGTGGGGCGGCAAGAGACCCAGTACTTC. Translated, it gives CASSPVGRQETQYF.

This sequence joins TRBV27 and TRBJ1-2, with D possibly TRBD1 on 5 matching bases. Germline V gene sequence: CDR1 MNHEY, CDR2 SMNVEV (reference sequence). V gave up 2 bases and J gave up 4 bases, with 8 bases separating them. The CDR3 is made up of 13 amino acids. The CDR3 nucleotides are TGTGCCAGCAGTTTACGACAGTCCTATGGCTACACCTTC. This sequence encodes CASSLRQSYGYTF.

This rearrangement joins TRBV7-9 to TRBJ1-2; no firm D call. CDR3 size: 11 residues. The V end lost 3 bases, the J end lost 6 bases, and 5 bases lay between the germline ends. From germline, CDR1 is SEHNR and CDR2 FQNEAQ (reference sequence). CDR3 sequence: CASSLGHGYTF. The CDR3 region has the DNA TGTGCCAGCAGCTTGGGCCATGGCTACACCTTC.

The chain joins TRBV28 to TRBJ1-3; TRBD1 might be the D (6 bases). The germline V and J ends were trimmed by 2 bases and 4 bases, with 12 bases remaining between them. The CDR3 extends over 15 amino acids. Germline assignment: CDR1 MDHEN and CDR2 SYDVKM. The CDR3 DNA follows: TGTGCCAGCAGTTTAGGGGGCTTGGTAGGAAACACCATATATTTT. Amino acids: CASSLGGLVGNTIYF. Full variable domain (rest looked up from reference TRBV28 and TRBJ1-3): DVKVTQSSRYLVKRTGEKVFLECVQDMDHENMFWYRQDPGLGLRLIYFSYDVKMKEKGDIPEGYSVSREKKERFSLILESASTNQTSMYLCASSLGGLVGNTIYFGEGSWLTVV.

V gene TRBV13 combines with J gene TRBJ2-5; TRBD2 matches 12 bases. CDR3 length equals 16 residues. V gave up 5 bases and J gave up 2 bases; unmatched junction bases: 6. CDR1 and CDR2 (germline): PRHDT, FYEKMQ (reference sequence). The CDR3 loop reads CASSIGTSGLQETQYF. The CDR3 DNA follows: TGTGCCAGCAGCATCGGGACTAGCGGGCTACAAGAGACCCAGTACTTC.

The V and J genes are TRBV5-6 and TRBJ2-2; D possibly corresponds to TRBD2 (6 bases). Trimming removed 4 bases from V and 3 bases from J, with 13 bases in between. This CDR3 is 15 amino acids long. Per the germline V gene, CDR1 is SGHDT and CDR2 is YYEEEE. The CDR3 sequence is CASSPWEAHTGELFF. The DNA for the CDR3 is TGTGCCAGCAGCCCGTGGGAGGCGCACACCGGGGAGCTGTTTTTT.

The rearrangement joins TRBV7-9 to TRBJ1-5; a possible D gene is TRBD1 (5 bases). The CDR3 loop spans 14 amino acids. The germline V gene has CDR1 SEHNR and CDR2 FQNEAQ (reference sequence). The V gene lost 3 bases and the J gene lost 4 bases, with 10 bases spanning the gap. CDR3 loop: CASSFGAGNQPQHF. As DNA, the CDR3 is TGTGCCAGCAGCTTTGGGGCGGGAAATCAGCCCCAGCATTTT.

In its sample, this clone was seen once. The chain carries TRBV6-6 and TRBJ1-5; 7 nucleotides align to TRBD1. Germline lookup yields CDR1 MNHNY and CDR2 SVGAGI (reference sequence). This CDR3 has 13 residues. V lost 6 bases and J lost 3; bases outside the gene matches: 2. As DNA, the CDR3 is TGTGCCAGCAGCGGGACAGTCAATCAGCCCCAGCATTTT. It codes for CASSGTVNQPQHF.

The J gene is TRBJ2-1, the V gene TRBV7-2; tentatively, D is TRBD1 (6 bases). Trimming left V 1 base short and J 7 bases short, with 14 bases between. The CDR3 covers 15 residues. Germline-derived CDR1 and CDR2 are SGHTA and FQGNSA. The CDR3 coding sequence is TGTGCCAGCAGCTTAGAGGTCAGGGGTGGGAATGAGCAGTTCTTC. Translation: CASSLEVRGGNEQFF.

The chain employs TRBV7-9 and TRBJ2-1; TRBD2 matches 10 bases. Trimming took 5 bases from V and 10 from J; bases not matched to a gene: 11. CDR1 is SEHNR and CDR2 is FQNEAQ in the germline V gene (reference sequence). The CDR3 is 15 amino acids. CDR3 protein: CASSKRGGGNEEQFF. CDR3 in DNA: TGTGCCAGCAGCAAGCGGGGGGGCGGGAATGAGGAGCAGTTCTTC.

The chain employs TRBV28 and TRBJ2-3; TRBD1 agrees at 7 bases. The CDR3 extends over 15 amino acids. The germline gives CDR1 MDHEN, CDR2 SYDVKM. The junction had 8 bases not matched to a gene; V was cut back by 6 bases and J by 2 bases. CDR3 nucleotide sequence: TGTGCCAGCAGCCGTAAGGGACAGCTCACAGATACGCAGTATTTT. It specifies CASSRKGQLTDTQYF.

V gene TRBV6-4 combines with J gene TRBJ2-3; tentatively, D is TRBD2 (5 bases). The CDR3 contains 15 residues. Germline V gene sequence: CDR1 MRHNA, CDR2 SNTAGT. V lost 6 bases and J 4 bases, leaving 17 bases between the germline ends. The CDR3 nucleotides are TGTGCCAGCAGCCCGGACGGGCGGGTCCCAGATACGCAGTATTTT. Amino acids: CASSPDGRVPDTQYF.